The rows below give T cell receptor beta chains drawn from one sample of a study of control samples from healthy donors and cancer patients. The data were produced by immunoSEQ multiplex PCR, yet TCRdb's version contains in-frame clones alone and is incomplete. The sample records 63,000 or so clones, roughly 89% being singletons. Sequencing was performed on PBMCs. The receptors here all came from a man aged 60 to 75 with colorectal cancer. CDR3s include the opening cysteine and the closing phenylalanine or tryptophan. The order of the fields is D gene, clone size, V gene, J gene, CDR3 DNA, CDR3 protein. The D gene is left open where the match is weak. Rows may omit the clone size; those that give it use once, few, many or a size class.

d_call: TRBD1; clone_size: -; v_call: TRBV4-1; j_call: TRBJ1-5; cdr3_nt: TGCGCCAGCAGCCGAACTTACTCGGGACAGCCAAATCAGCCCCAGCATTTT; cdr3_aa: CASSRTYSGQPNQPQHF
d_call: -; clone_size: -; v_call: TRBV10-3; j_call: TRBJ2-3; cdr3_nt: TGTGCCATCAGTGAGTTGGACAGCACAGATACGCAGTATTTT; cdr3_aa: CAISELDSTDTQYF
d_call: -; clone_size: -; v_call: TRBV6-5; j_call: TRBJ1-2; cdr3_nt: TGTGCCAGCATGAAGGCGGGGGCGCGTGGCTACACCTTC; cdr3_aa: CASMKAGARGYTF
d_call: -; clone_size: -; v_call: TRBV3-1/TRBV3-2; j_call: TRBJ1-4; cdr3_nt: TGTGCCAGCAGCCGGCAGGTCGGTGAAAAACTGTTTTTT; cdr3_aa: CASSRQVGEKLFF
d_call: TRBD2; clone_size: -; v_call: TRBV5-1; j_call: TRBJ2-7; cdr3_nt: TGCGCCAGCAGCTTGGCTAGCGGGGGAACATTCTACGAGCAGTACTTC; cdr3_aa: CASSLASGGTFYEQYF
d_call: -; clone_size: few; v_call: TRBV6-6; j_call: TRBJ1-1; cdr3_nt: TGTGCCAGCAGTTATGGGCAAGTGAACACTGAAGCTTTCTTT; cdr3_aa: CASSYGQVNTEAFF
d_call: -; clone_size: once; v_call: TRBV7-9; j_call: TRBJ1-3; cdr3_nt: TGTGCCAGCAGCTTAAGAGGCTCTGGAAACACCATATATTTT; cdr3_aa: CASSLRGSGNTIYF
d_call: -; clone_size: once; v_call: TRBV6-6; j_call: TRBJ1-3; cdr3_nt: TGTGCCAGCAGTTATAAGGGACGGGGTGACACCATATATTTT; cdr3_aa: CASSYKGRGDTIYF
d_call: TRBD2; clone_size: -; v_call: TRBV24-1; j_call: TRBJ2-1; cdr3_nt: TGTGCCACCAGTGATTTGGAGCGGGGGGGCCGGGAGCAGTTCTTC; cdr3_aa: CATSDLERGGREQFF
d_call: -; clone_size: -; v_call: TRBV24-1; j_call: TRBJ2-3; cdr3_nt: TGTGCCACCAGTGACCTCACCACAGATACGCAGTATTTT; cdr3_aa: CATSDLTTDTQYF